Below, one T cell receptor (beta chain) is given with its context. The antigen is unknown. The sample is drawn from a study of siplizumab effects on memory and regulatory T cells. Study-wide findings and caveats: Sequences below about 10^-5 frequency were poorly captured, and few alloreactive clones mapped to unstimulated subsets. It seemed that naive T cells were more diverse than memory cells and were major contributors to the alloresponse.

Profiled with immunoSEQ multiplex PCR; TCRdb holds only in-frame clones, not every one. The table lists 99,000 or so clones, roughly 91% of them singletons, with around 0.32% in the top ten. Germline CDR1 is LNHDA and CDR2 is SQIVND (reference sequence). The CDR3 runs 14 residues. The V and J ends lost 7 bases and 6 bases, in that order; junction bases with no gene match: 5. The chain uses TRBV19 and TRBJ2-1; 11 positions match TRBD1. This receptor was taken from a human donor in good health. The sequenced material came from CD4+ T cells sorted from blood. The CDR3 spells CASTLDRGRNEQFF. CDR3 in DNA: TGTGCCAGTACCTTGGACAGGGGGCGCAATGAGCAGTTCTTC.